This T cell receptor beta chain was identified during a study of blood T cell repertoires in COVID-19. Study at large: The study drew acute and convalescent COVID-19 samples from the United States, Italy and Spain. Sample material is recorded as cDNA or gDNA derived from T cells, B-cell-depleted T cells, or PBMCs.

Original methodology: By means of reference gene primer amplification, nucleated cell counts were estimated. The table came from immunoSEQ multiplex PCR; TCRdb's copy has only in-frame clones and leaves some out. The V and J calls and the clone size are those of that table, but D and trimming were determined from the DNA. The sample records about 280,000 clones, less than 90% being singletons. This CDR3 has 16 amino acids. Trimming stripped 0 bases from V and 1 base from J, with 12 bases between. Germline V gene lookup returns CDR1 LGHNA and CDR2 YSLEER. The sequenced sample was peripheral blood. The chain couples TRBV4-3 to TRBJ2-5; the D gene is possibly TRBD2 (6 bases). This receptor was obtained from a human donor in a cohort sampled during active COVID-19. The CDR3 nucleotides read TGCGCCAGCAGCCAAGAGCCGTTGGGGGGCCAAGAGACCCAGTACTTC. It translates to CASSQEPLGGQETQYF.